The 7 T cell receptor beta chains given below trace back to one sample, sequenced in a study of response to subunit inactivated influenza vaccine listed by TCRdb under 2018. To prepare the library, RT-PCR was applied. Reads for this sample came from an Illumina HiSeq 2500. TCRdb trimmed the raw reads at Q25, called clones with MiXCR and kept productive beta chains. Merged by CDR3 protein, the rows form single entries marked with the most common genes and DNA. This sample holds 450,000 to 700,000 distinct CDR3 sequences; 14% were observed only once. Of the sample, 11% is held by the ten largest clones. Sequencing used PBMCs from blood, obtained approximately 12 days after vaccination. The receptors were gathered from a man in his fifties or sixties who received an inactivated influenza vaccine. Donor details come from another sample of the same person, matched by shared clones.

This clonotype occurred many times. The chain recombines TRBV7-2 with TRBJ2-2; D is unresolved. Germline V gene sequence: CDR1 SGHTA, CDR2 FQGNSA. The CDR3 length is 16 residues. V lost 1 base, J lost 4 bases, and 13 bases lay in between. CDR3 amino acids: CASSLVLLPRTGELFF. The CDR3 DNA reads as TGTGCCAGCAGCTTAGTCTTACTACCCCGCACCGGGGAGCTGTTTTTT.

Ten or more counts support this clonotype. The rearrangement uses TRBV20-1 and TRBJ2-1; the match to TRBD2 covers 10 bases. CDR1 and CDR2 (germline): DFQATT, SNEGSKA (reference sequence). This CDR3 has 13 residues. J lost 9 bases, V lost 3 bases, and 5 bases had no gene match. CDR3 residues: CSASPAGGLEQFF. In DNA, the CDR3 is TGCAGTGCTAGCCCAGCGGGAGGGCTTGAGCAGTTCTTC.

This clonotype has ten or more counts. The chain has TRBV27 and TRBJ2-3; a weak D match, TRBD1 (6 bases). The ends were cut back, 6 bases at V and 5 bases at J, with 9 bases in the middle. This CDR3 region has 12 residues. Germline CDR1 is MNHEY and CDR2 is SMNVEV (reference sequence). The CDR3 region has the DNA TGTGCCAGCAGCCCACAGGGAGATACGCAGTATTTT. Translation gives CASSPQGDTQYF.

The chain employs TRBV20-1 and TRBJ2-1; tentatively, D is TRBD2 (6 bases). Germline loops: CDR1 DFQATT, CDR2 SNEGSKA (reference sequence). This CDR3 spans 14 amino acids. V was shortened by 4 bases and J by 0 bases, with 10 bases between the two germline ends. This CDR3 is CSAKREYSYNEQFF. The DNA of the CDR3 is TGCAGTGCTAAACGGGAGTACTCCTACAATGAGCAGTTCTTC.

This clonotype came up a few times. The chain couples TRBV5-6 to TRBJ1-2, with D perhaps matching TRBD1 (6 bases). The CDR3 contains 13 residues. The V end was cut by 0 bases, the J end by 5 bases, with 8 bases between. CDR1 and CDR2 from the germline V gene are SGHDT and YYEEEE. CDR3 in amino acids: CASSLDQGYGYTF. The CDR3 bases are TGTGCCAGCAGCTTGGATCAGGGGTATGGCTACACCTTC.

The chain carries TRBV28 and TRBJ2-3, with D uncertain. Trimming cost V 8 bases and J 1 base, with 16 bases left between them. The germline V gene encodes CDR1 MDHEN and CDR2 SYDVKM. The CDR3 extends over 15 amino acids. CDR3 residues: CASGLLGPGTDTQYF. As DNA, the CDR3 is TGTGCCAGCGGATTATTGGGTCCAGGCACAGATACGCAGTATTTT.

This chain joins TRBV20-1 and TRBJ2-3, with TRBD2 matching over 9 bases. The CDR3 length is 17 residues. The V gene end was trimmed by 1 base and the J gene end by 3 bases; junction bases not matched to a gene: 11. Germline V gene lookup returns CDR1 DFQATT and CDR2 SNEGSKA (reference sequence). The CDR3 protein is CSARVPPLAGMTDTQYF. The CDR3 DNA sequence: TGCAGTGCTAGAGTCCCCCCCCTAGCGGGGATGACAGATACGCAGTATTTT.